A selection of T cell receptor beta chains follows, all from one sample in a study of shared clonotypes between healthy human individuals. TCRdb keeps only in-frame clones here, not all; method: immunoSEQ multiplex PCR. The data contain some 1.1 million clones, 77% of them singletons. Sample: memory CD4+ T cells from PBMCs. The receptors originated from a man aged 18 to 30 in good health. Some clones in this sample may be carry-over from other donors' samples. The CDR3 runs from the conserved cysteine through the conserved F or W. Fields, in order: clone size, D gene, J gene, V gene, CDR3 protein, CDR3 DNA. A D gene is named only where the DNA matches it firmly. Only part of the rows carry a size: once, few, many, or a class if the clone is expanded.

size: few; D: TRBD1; J: TRBJ2-1; V: TRBV7-2; CDR3: CASSLAGGRHNEQFF; DNA: TGTGCCAGCAGCTTAGCAGGGGGCAGACACAATGAGCAGTTCTTC
size: -; D: -; J: TRBJ1-1; V: TRBV5-1; CDR3: CASSLATGVTEAFF; DNA: TGCGCCAGCAGCTTGGCCACGGGGGTCACTGAAGCTTTCTTT
size: few; D: TRBD2; J: TRBJ2-3; V: TRBV5-4; CDR3: CASSRGGSGSATDTQYF; DNA: TGTGCCAGCAGCCGAGGGGGTAGCGGGAGTGCCACAGATACGCAGTATTTT
size: -; D: -; J: TRBJ1-1; V: TRBV19; CDR3: CASKLTGQGHTEAFF; DNA: TGTGCCAGTAAGCTCACGGGACAAGGGCACACTGAAGCTTTCTTT
size: -; D: -; J: TRBJ2-3; V: TRBV11-2; CDR3: CASSLVVLGVADTQYF; DNA: TGTGCCAGCAGCTTAGTCGTTTTGGGTGTTGCAGATACGCAGTATTTT
size: -; D: -; J: TRBJ2-7; V: TRBV29-1; CDR3: CSVLELGPLYEQYF; DNA: TGCAGCGTTCTGGAGTTGGGACCCCTTTACGAGCAGTACTTC
size: -; D: TRBD1; J: TRBJ2-2; V: TRBV14; CDR3: CASSRHRGSNSNTGELFF; DNA: TGTGCCAGCAGCCGGCACAGGGGGTCCAACTCGAACACCGGGGAGCTGTTTTTT
size: once; D: TRBD2; J: TRBJ2-5; V: TRBV6-1; CDR3: CASSPAGLAETQYF; DNA: TGTGCCAGCAGTCCCGCCGGACTAGCGGAGACCCAGTACTTC
size: -; D: -; J: TRBJ2-2; V: TRBV6-1; CDR3: CASTLASNTGELFF; DNA: TGTGCCAGCACGCTAGCTTCGAACACCGGGGAGCTGTTTTTT
size: -; D: -; J: TRBJ2-2; V: TRBV5-4; CDR3: CASSLASNTGELFF; DNA: TGTGCCAGCAGCTTGGCCAGCAACACCGGGGAGCTGTTTTTT
size: -; D: TRBD2; J: TRBJ2-5; V: TRBV11-2; CDR3: CASSLERLRGSGSGETQYF; DNA: TGTGCCAGCAGCTTAGAGAGGCTGAGGGGTAGCGGGAGTGGGGAGACCCAGTACTTC
size: -; D: TRBD2; J: TRBJ2-5; V: TRBV11-2; CDR3: CASSLQPGGETQYF; DNA: TGTGCCAGCAGCTTACAGCCGGGAGGGGAGACCCAGTACTTC
size: -; D: TRBD1; J: TRBJ1-2; V: TRBV2; CDR3: CASTDTGQGASGYTF; DNA: TGTGCCAGCACCGATACGGGACAGGGGGCGAGCGGCTACACCTTC
size: -; D: -; J: TRBJ1-4; V: TRBV4-2; CDR3: CASSAGEGVPNEKLFF; DNA: TGTGCCAGCAGCGCAGGAGAAGGGGTCCCCAATGAAAAACTGTTTTTT
size: -; D: TRBD1; J: TRBJ1-2; V: TRBV19; CDR3: CASGDRGNYGYTF; DNA: TGTGCCAGTGGAGACAGGGGGAACTATGGCTACACCTTC
size: few; D: TRBD1; J: TRBJ1-1; V: TRBV5-4; CDR3: CASSSPGQGNTEAFF; DNA: TGTGCCAGCAGCTCACCGGGACAGGGGAACACTGAAGCTTTCTTT
size: -; D: -; J: TRBJ1-1; V: TRBV28; CDR3: CASRYRNTEAFF; DNA: TGTGCCAGCAGATACAGGAACACTGAAGCTTTCTTT
size: -; D: TRBD1; J: TRBJ2-7; V: TRBV27; CDR3: CASRAQGASYEQYF; DNA: TGTGCCAGCAGGGCACAGGGGGCGTCTTACGAGCAGTACTTC
size: -; D: -; J: TRBJ2-2; V: TRBV2; CDR3: CASKGTLTGELFF; DNA: TGTGCCAGCAAGGGGACTCTTACCGGGGAGCTGTTTTTT
size: few; D: -; J: TRBJ1-1; V: TRBV5-8; CDR3: CASSSRLNTEAFF; DNA: TGTGCCAGCAGCTCCAGGCTGAACACTGAAGCTTTCTTT
size: -; D: -; J: TRBJ2-3; V: TRBV29-1; CDR3: CSGDGEKGTDTQYF; DNA: TGCAGCGGCGATGGGGAAAAGGGCACAGATACGCAGTATTTT
size: -; D: -; J: TRBJ1-2; V: TRBV18; CDR3: CASSPDQMTWGNGYTF; DNA: TGTGCCAGCTCACCGGACCAAATGACCTGGGGGAATGGCTACACCTTC
size: -; D: TRBD2; J: TRBJ2-7; V: TRBV19; CDR3: CASSSGLAGSYEQYF; DNA: TGTGCCAGTAGTTCTGGACTAGCGGGCTCCTACGAGCAGTACTTC
size: once; D: TRBD1; J: TRBJ1-5; V: TRBV18; CDR3: CASSPWGTGDQPQHF; DNA: TGTGCCAGCTCACCATGGGGGACAGGGGATCAGCCCCAGCATTTT
size: -; D: -; J: TRBJ1-2; V: TRBV2; CDR3: CASSLTGYGYTF; DNA: TGTGCCAGCAGTCTTACAGGGTATGGCTACACCTTC
size: few; D: -; J: TRBJ1-3; V: TRBV7-9; CDR3: CASSPRGSGNTIYF; DNA: TGTGCCAGCAGCCCGAGGGGGTCTGGAAACACCATATATTTT
size: -; D: TRBD2; J: TRBJ2-7; V: TRBV5-5; CDR3: CASSFVLAGVVEQYF; DNA: TGTGCCAGCAGCTTCGTGCTAGCGGGAGTGGTCGAGCAGTACTTC
size: -; D: TRBD1; J: TRBJ2-7; V: TRBV5-8; CDR3: CASSRRTGTYEQYF; DNA: TGTGCCAGCAGCCGACGGACAGGGACCTACGAGCAGTACTTC
size: -; D: -; J: TRBJ1-2; V: TRBV18; CDR3: CASSPSSRDDDYTF; DNA: TGTGCCAGCTCACCGTCGTCCCGGGACGATGACTACACCTTC
size: -; D: TRBD1; J: TRBJ2-3; V: TRBV6-1; CDR3: CATPGQGVPDTQYF; DNA: TGTGCCACCCCGGGACAGGGGGTCCCAGATACGCAGTATTTT
size: -; D: TRBD2; J: TRBJ2-7; V: TRBV5-4; CDR3: CASSTLKLAGGTYEQYF; DNA: TGTGCCAGCAGCACTCTGAAACTAGCGGGGGGTACCTACGAGCAGTACTTC
size: -; D: -; J: TRBJ2-3; V: TRBV21-1; CDR3: CASSKGGLVPPDTQYF; DNA: TGTGCCAGCAGCAAAGGCGGCCTAGTCCCCCCAGATACGCAGTATTTT
size: -; D: TRBD1; J: TRBJ1-4; V: TRBV27; CDR3: CASSSGGRDPATNEKLFF; DNA: TGTGCCAGCAGTTCAGGGGGCCGAGACCCAGCAACTAATGAAAAACTGTTTTTT
size: many; D: -; J: TRBJ2-2; V: TRBV7-8; CDR3: CASSLARQAGLGTGELFF; DNA: TGTGCCAGCAGCTTAGCGAGACAGGCGGGATTGGGGACCGGGGAGCTGTTTTTT
size: -; D: -; J: TRBJ2-3; V: TRBV23-1; CDR3: CASSQGGSGTQYF; DNA: TGCGCCAGCAGTCAAGGGGGCTCGGGTACGCAGTATTTT
size: -; D: -; J: TRBJ2-1; V: TRBV20-1; CDR3: CSAPLGNEQFF; DNA: TGCAGTGCTCCTCTCGGGAACGAGCAGTTCTTC
size: -; D: -; J: TRBJ2-7; V: TRBV5-1; CDR3: CASSLSRGATYEQYF; DNA: TGCGCCAGCAGCTTGTCTCGGGGGGCTACCTACGAGCAGTACTTC
size: -; D: -; J: TRBJ2-5; V: TRBV7-7; CDR3: CASSRGRGMGETQYF; DNA: TGTGCCAGCAGCAGGGGAAGGGGAATGGGAGAGACCCAGTACTTC
size: -; D: TRBD1; J: TRBJ1-2; V: TRBV5-1; CDR3: CASSPGTANYGYTF; DNA: TGCGCCAGCAGCCCTGGGACAGCTAACTATGGCTACACCTTC
size: -; D: -; J: TRBJ1-4; V: TRBV27; CDR3: CASSLQGTEKLFF; DNA: TGTGCCAGCAGTTTACAGGGGACGGAAAAACTGTTTTTT
size: -; D: TRBD1; J: TRBJ1-1; V: TRBV18; CDR3: CASSPYWDRGMNTEAFF; DNA: TGTGCCAGCTCACCCTACTGGGACAGGGGGATGAACACTGAAGCTTTCTTT
size: -; D: -; J: TRBJ2-1; V: TRBV5-4; CDR3: CASSLPTHGAEQFF; DNA: TGTGCCAGCAGCTTACCTACACACGGCGCCGAGCAGTTCTTC
size: many; D: TRBD1; J: TRBJ1-1; V: TRBV5-1; CDR3: CASSLQGGNTEAFF; DNA: TGCGCCAGCAGCTTACAGGGGGGGAACACTGAAGCTTTCTTT
size: many; D: -; J: TRBJ2-3; V: TRBV4-3; CDR3: CASSQDRLGADTQYF; DNA: TGCGCCAGCAGCCAAGATAGGCTGGGTGCAGATACGCAGTATTTT
size: -; D: TRBD1; J: TRBJ1-1; V: TRBV28; CDR3: CASSTTGVPGAFF; DNA: TGTGCCAGCAGTACTACAGGGGTGCCTGGAGCTTTCTTT
size: -; D: -; J: TRBJ2-2; V: TRBV19; CDR3: CASRGRGELFF; DNA: TGTGCCAGTCGGGGGCGAGGGGAGCTGTTTTTT